This T cell receptor (beta chain) was recorded in a study of T cells after posttransplantation cyclophosphamide. Findings and limits, study-wide: Tissue-infiltrating T cells from skin or gut overlapped little with blood T cells. Donor CD8+ memory clones often dominated recipient blood repertoires at later times. Recipient CMV seropositivity and CMV reactivation strongly tracked TRB clonality.

Clones were read by immunoSEQ multiplex PCR, and TCRdb kept only the in-frame ones, dropping some. This sample carries 40,000 to 45,000 clones, none of them present only once. CDR1 and CDR2 from the germline V gene are SEHNR and FQNEAQ (reference sequence). This CDR3 has 17 residues. The trim removed 6 bases at V and 6 bases at J, leaving 9 bases unmatched. This clone appeared a few times. What it recognizes is unknown. This related bone marrow graft donor gave peripheral blood on the day of marrow donation. Source material: PBMCs. This chain uses TRBV7-9 with TRBJ2-2, with 14 bases that match TRBD2. The TCR comes from a middle-aged man in good health, CMV-negative, and a related stem cell transplant donor. This chain's CDR3 is CASSPGTSGSIAGELFF. The CDR3 coding sequence is TGTGCCAGCAGTCCCGGGACTAGCGGGAGCATCGCCGGGGAGCTGTTTTTT.